This T cell receptor (beta chain) derives from a study of control samples from healthy donors and cancer patients (dated by TCRdb to 2018 to 2021). Concerning this clone itself: This clone's antigen is unknown. Base-call qualities are not available, and no considerably larger clone is one nucleotide away.

Libraries were prepared through the immunoSEQ multiplex PCR assay. TCRdb retrieved this table from immuneACCESS and kept in-frame rearrangements only. Not all clones are present; in checked studies, unresolved V genes account for under half, and no reason is known for the remainder. For this sample there are over 55,000 clones; about 91% appear just once. The top ten clonotypes cover around 0.91% of the sample. From the cysteine up to the phenylalanine, the CDR3 has a length of 15 residues. Kept here is only the CDR3 DNA, which spans 45 bases and is read in frame from base 1. V is shortened by 0 bases, J by 5 bases, and the region joining them spans 14 bases. CDR1 and CDR2, looked up from the germline V gene, are SGDLS and YYNGEE.

The sequence derives from a man aged 25 to 40 with colorectal cancer. The rearrangement combines TRBV9 with TRBJ2-5, with a weak D call of TRBD1 (6 bases match). Source material: PBMCs. The CDR3 in this case is CASSVDPGVGETQYF. The DNA is TGTGCCAGCAGCGTAGACCCAGGGGTGGGGGAGACCCAGTACTTC.